Given below is one T cell receptor (beta chain) in context. Its matching antigen is unknown. The data stem from a study of OX40 agonist ivuxolimab in advanced cancers. Study summary: At around 83% male, the cohort had a mean age of 60 years, ranging from about 20 to 79. Study results and limitations: In the 0.1 to 3.0 mg/kg range, CD4+ and CD8+ blood T cells had expanded clonally by week 6. Near-lowest levels of clonal expansion characterized partial responders at 0.1-3.0 mg/kg.

Sequencing was performed with immunoSEQ multiplex PCR; in TCRdb, only in-frame clones are kept and a portion is missing. This table holds roughly 39,000 clones, 70% to 90% found once. The sample was CD4+ or CD8+ T cells sorted from blood, taken in a trial of the OX40 agonist ivuxolimab. This TCR derives from an adult with an advanced solid tumor such as melanoma, head and neck, liver or kidney cancer.

Written as DNA, the CDR3 is TGTGCCAGCACCCCAAAGTCTGAGCAGTTCTTC. Translation gives CASTPKSEQFF. The chain combines TRBV11-2 with TRBJ2-1; D is uncertain. Germline CDR1 and CDR2: SGHAT and FQNNGV. Trimming pared 7 bases from V and 9 bases from J, leaving 10 bases between. This CDR3 spans 11 amino acids.